This is a list of T cell receptor beta chains from one sample in a study of cytomegalovirus exposure and HLA in healthy donors. Produced via immunoSEQ multiplex PCR; TCRdb's table is partial and in-frame only. The table lists about 180,000 clones, over 75% of them singletons. What was sequenced was PBMCs. These receptors came from a woman aged 45-65 years in good health and CMV-seronegative. Each CDR3 is given with its conserved first and last residue. The D gene is left open where the match is weak. A row's size may be missing; if present it is once, few, many or a size class.

d_call	v_call	clone_size	j_call	cdr3_aa	cdr3_nt
TRBD1	TRBV6-5	once	TRBJ1-5	CASRPTGTAQPQHF	TGTGCCAGCAGGCCGACAGGGACGGCTCAGCCCCAGCATTTT
TRBD2	TRBV14	-	TRBJ2-3	CASSRLAGGSTDTQYF	TGTGCCAGCAGCCGCTTAGCGGGAGGGAGCACAGATACGCAGTATTTT
-	TRBV7-2	-	TRBJ2-2	CASSFAPRNTGELFF	TGTGCCAGCAGCTTCGCACCGAGGAACACCGGGGAGCTGTTTTTT
-	TRBV5-1	few	TRBJ1-4	CASSLSGKANEKLFF	TGCGCCAGCAGCTTATCGGGGAAGGCTAATGAAAAACTGTTTTTT
-	TRBV2	-	TRBJ1-2	CASSDVPGVYGYTF	TGTGCCAGCAGTGACGTCCCAGGGGTTTATGGCTACACCTTC
TRBD2	TRBV11-3	-	TRBJ2-1	CASSKGGTSGENEQFF	TGTGCCAGCAGCAAAGGAGGGACTAGCGGAGAGAATGAGCAGTTCTTC
-	TRBV6-1	-	TRBJ1-5	CASSEARGPGNQPQHF	TGTGCCAGCAGTGAAGCGCGCGGGCCGGGCAATCAGCCCCAGCATTTT
-	TRBV28	-	TRBJ2-7	CASSLNKRNEQYF	TGTGCCAGCAGTTTAAATAAGAGGAACGAGCAGTACTTC
-	TRBV5-8	-	TRBJ1-2	CASSLLRQGIYGYTF	TGTGCCAGCAGCTTGTTGCGTCAGGGGATCTATGGCTACACCTTC
-	TRBV5-1	-	TRBJ2-1	CASSRDSTYNEQFF	TGCGCCAGCAGTCGGGACTCCACCTACAATGAGCAGTTCTTC
-	TRBV11-1	-	TRBJ2-1	CASSQILRAGAEGYNEQFF	TGTGCCAGCAGCCAAATCCTCCGGGCGGGGGCCGAAGGATACAATGAGCAGTTCTTC
-	TRBV5-4	-	TRBJ2-7	CASSLWDTGARYEQYF	TGTGCCAGCAGCTTGTGGGACACCGGAGCCCGCTACGAGCAGTACTTC
TRBD1	TRBV19	-	TRBJ1-5	CASSIVQSGGNYQPQHF	TGTGCCAGTAGTATAGTTCAGTCAGGGGGGAATTATCAGCCCCAGCATTTT
-	TRBV6-1	-	TRBJ2-5	CASSAPERPQETQYF	TGTGCCAGCAGTGCCCCCGAGCGGCCACAAGAGACCCAGTACTTC
TRBD2	TRBV5-6	-	TRBJ2-2	CATSPGTSGSWGTGELFF	TGTGCCACCTCCCCCGGGACTAGCGGGAGTTGGGGCACCGGGGAGCTGTTTTTT
-	TRBV2	-	TRBJ1-1	CASSARGGAGTEAFF	TGTGCCAGCAGTGCCCGAGGGGGGGCAGGCACTGAAGCTTTCTTT
TRBD2	TRBV7-9	few	TRBJ2-7	CASNGAGRGYEQYF	TGTGCCAGTAACGGAGCGGGACGGGGGTACGAGCAGTACTTC
TRBD1	TRBV6-5	-	TRBJ1-6	CASSYFQGQGNSPLHF	TGTGCCAGCAGTTACTTTCAGGGACAGGGGAATTCACCCCTCCACTTT
-	TRBV2	-	TRBJ2-2	CASTLTISTGELFF	TGTGCCAGCACCCTAACCATAAGCACCGGGGAGCTGTTTTTT
TRBD1	TRBV5-6	-	TRBJ1-2	CASRPEGQGELSGYTF	TGTGCCAGCAGGCCGGAGGGACAGGGGGAACTCTCTGGCTACACCTTC
-	TRBV19	few	TRBJ1-3	CASSMRGNAGNTIYF	TGTGCCAGTAGTATGCGGGGCAACGCTGGAAACACCATATATTTT
-	TRBV28	once	TRBJ1-2	CASSLAGRGYTF	TGTGCCAGCAGTTTGGCAGGAAGGGGCTACACCTTC
TRBD1	TRBV18	-	TRBJ1-5	CASSPAGGDQPQHF	TGTGCCAGCTCACCCGCAGGGGGAGATCAGCCCCAGCATTTT
TRBD1	TRBV7-2	-	TRBJ2-3	CASSATGKDTQYF	TGTGCCAGCAGCGCGACAGGGAAAGATACGCAGTATTTT